A single sample is the source of the 17 T cell receptor beta chains below, sequenced in a study of cytomegalovirus exposure and HLA in healthy donors. This PCR relied on a set of 60 Vbeta primers and 13 Jbeta primers. The table came from immunoSEQ multiplex PCR; TCRdb's copy has only in-frame clones and leaves some out. The sample lists 100,000 to 150,000 clones; around 78% were seen once. Source material: PBMCs. The origin of the receptors is a woman between 35 and 50 years old in good health and CMV-seronegative.

The chain combines TRBV2 with TRBJ2-7; weak D call: TRBD2 (5 bases). There are 12 residues in the CDR3. With 5 bases removed from V and 1 base from J, the gap between germline ends came to 6 bases. From germline, CDR1 is SNHLY and CDR2 FYNNEI. The DNA for the CDR3 is TGTGCCAGCAGTTTAGCGTCCTACGAGCAGTACTTC. Its translation: CASSLASYEQYF.

The rearrangement joins TRBV27 to TRBJ2-3; TRBD2 matches at 9 bases. The V gene end was trimmed by 8 bases and the J gene end by 0 bases; junction bases not matched to a gene: 6. This CDR3 has 15 residues. Looked up from germline, CDR1 is MNHEY and CDR2 is SMNVEV (reference sequence). The CDR3, as DNA: TGTGCCAGCCAGTTAGCGGGGGCGAGCACAGATACGCAGTATTTT. Encoded protein: CASQLAGASTDTQYF.

J is TRBJ1-2 and V is TRBV18, with D tentatively TRBD1 (5 bases). V shed 8 bases and J shed 2 bases, with 9 bases lying between them. The CDR3 has 12 residues. Germline V gene sequence: CDR1 KGHSH, CDR2 LQKENI. CDR3 sequence (DNA): TGTGCCAGCCGAACAGGCAACTATGGCTACACCTTC. Protein sequence: CASRTGNYGYTF.

This clone was seen more than once but under ten times. V is TRBV10-1 and J is TRBJ1-1, with unresolved D. Trimming took off 5 bases at V and 0 bases at J, with 7 bases between the two ends. This CDR3 has 13 residues. CDR1 and CDR2 (germline): WNHNN, SYGVQD (reference sequence). The CDR3 DNA reads as TGCGCCAGCAGTCACAGCATGAACACTGAAGCTTTCTTT. It codes for CASSHSMNTEAFF.

V usage is TRBV4-2 and J usage is TRBJ1-1; TRBD1 matches at 7 bases. V was clipped by 2 bases and J by 1 base; unmatched bases: 10. This CDR3 has 17 amino acids. Germline V gives CDR1 LGHNA, CDR2 YNFKEQ. The DNA of the CDR3 is TGTGCCAGCAGCCAACCTTGGACAGGCTCAGGGAACACTGAAGCTTTCTTT. Its translation is CASSQPWTGSGNTEAFF.

The rearrangement uses TRBV5-4 and TRBJ2-5, with TRBD1 matching over 8 bases. Germline values: CDR1 SGHNT, CDR2 YYREEE (reference sequence). This CDR3 is 15 amino acids long. The ends lost 4 bases at V and 4 bases at J; junction bases unmatched: 9. The CDR3 protein is CASSLTGGGGETQYF. CDR3 DNA: TGTGCCAGCAGCCTTACAGGGGGTGGAGGAGAGACCCAGTACTTC.

The V call is TRBV4-1, the J call TRBJ1-1; D possibly corresponds to TRBD1 (6 bases). Germline V lookup: CDR1 MGHRA, CDR2 YSYEKL. The V end was cut by 1 base, the J end by 4 bases, with 16 bases between. The CDR3 sequence is 16 residues long. DNA of the CDR3: TGCGCCAGCAGCCAAGTTCTGGGGGCGCGGGTCACTGAAGCTTTCTTT. Protein product: CASSQVLGARVTEAFF.

The V and J genes are TRBV7-2 and TRBJ2-7, with D possibly being TRBD1 (6 bases). Germline V CDR1 and CDR2: SGHTA, FQGNSA. V was trimmed by 5 bases and J by 3 bases, leaving 17 bases between them. The CDR3 contains 15 residues. CDR3 DNA: TGTGCCAGCAGCCCCCAAGCGGACAGAAACTACGAGCAGTACTTC. Its translation: CASSPQADRNYEQYF.

The chain couples TRBV7-2 to TRBJ2-7; D is unresolved. CDR3 length equals 15 residues. Trimming shortened V by 1 base and J by 0 bases, and 10 bases separated the two germline ends. The germline gives CDR1 SGHTA, CDR2 FQGNSA. CDR3 nucleotide sequence: TGTGCCAGCAGCTTAGATGCTTCACTCTCCTACGAGCAGTACTTC. Translating gives CASSLDASLSYEQYF.

The chain links TRBV2 to TRBJ2-7, with TRBD1 identical over 12 bases. V lost 5 bases and J lost 5; bases outside the gene matches: 4. CDR3 length: 14 amino acids. Germline lookup yields CDR1 SNHLY and CDR2 FYNNEI. For the CDR3, the DNA is TGTGCCAGCAGTCTCGGGACAGGGGGCCACGAGCAGTACTTC. Its protein product is CASSLGTGGHEQYF.

The rearrangement joins TRBV11-2 to TRBJ2-5, with TRBD2 matching over 7 bases. The V and J ends lost 1 base and 5 bases, in that order; junction bases with no gene match: 10. The germline V gene has CDR1 SGHAT and CDR2 FQNNGV. The CDR3 spans 16 residues. CDR3 coding DNA: TGTGCCAGCAGCTTAGCCCCTAGCGGACATCCGGAGACCCAGTACTTC. Its translation: CASSLAPSGHPETQYF.

The chain couples TRBV7-9 to TRBJ2-3, with TRBD2 matching 9 bases. This CDR3 comprises 14 residues. The germline CDR1 and CDR2 sequences are SEHNR and FQNEAQ (reference sequence). J gave up 6 bases and V 8 bases, and 9 bases lay outside the gene matches. CDR3 in DNA: TGTGCCAGCCTCAATGGCGGGAGGGCTGATACGCAGTATTTT. Amino acids: CASLNGGRADTQYF.

This chain uses TRBV9 with TRBJ2-1; tentative D call: TRBD1 (6 bases). This CDR3 region has 14 residues. The V gene lost 2 bases and the J gene lost 4 bases, with 10 bases spanning the gap. Looked up from germline, CDR1 is SGDLS and CDR2 is YYNGEE. The CDR3 bases are TGTGCCAGCAGCGTGGACAGCTATTACAATGAGCAGTTCTTC. It yields the protein CASSVDSYYNEQFF.

CDR3 region: CASSFQGSGANVLTF. The CDR3 nucleotides are TGTGCCAGCAGTTTCCAGGGGTCTGGGGCCAACGTCCTGACTTTC. The chain is built from TRBV27 and TRBJ2-6; possible D gene TRBD1, 6 bases. The CDR3 spans 15 residues. Trimming stripped 3 bases from V and 1 base from J, with 7 bases between. Looked up from germline, CDR1 is MNHEY and CDR2 is SMNVEV (reference sequence).

The V call is TRBV28, the J call TRBJ1-2; the D is unclear. Trimming pared 1 base from V and 1 base from J, leaving 7 bases between. The CDR3 covers 14 residues. Germline V CDR1 and CDR2: MDHEN, SYDVKM. The CDR3 reads CASSLSQINYGYTF. As DNA, the CDR3 is TGTGCCAGCAGTTTATCACAGATTAACTATGGCTACACCTTC.

CDR3 sequence: CSVEGGGNEQFF. Here the CDR3 DNA reads TGCAGCGTTGAAGGGGGAGGGAATGAGCAGTTCTTC. This chain uses TRBV29-1 with TRBJ2-1; 7 bases match TRBD2. Germline lookup yields CDR1 SQVTM and CDR2 ANQGSEA. Trimming at V came to 1 base and at J to 7 bases, leaving 1 base not matched to a gene. CDR3 size: 12 residues.

The chain is built from TRBV19 and TRBJ1-1; the match to TRBD1 covers 9 bases. CDR1 and CDR2 from the germline V gene are LNHDA and SQIVND (reference sequence). Losses at the gene ends were 3 bases for V and 8 bases for J; bases not matched to a gene: 4. The CDR3 extends over 13 amino acids. The CDR3 loop reads CASSMTGGVEAFF. DNA of the CDR3: TGTGCCAGTAGTATGACAGGGGGGGTCGAAGCTTTCTTT.